Listed here are 14 T cell receptor beta chains from one sample, sequenced in a study of T cell clonality in common variable immunodeficiency. Findings and limits, study-wide: Fewer deletions and N-nucleotide insertions were reportedly seen in common variable immunodeficiency TCR beta sequences.

The antigens of these receptors remain unknown. Profiling relied on immunoSEQ multiplex PCR, and the TCRdb table lists in-frame clones only, not all of them. This record lists about 14,000 clones, none seen once only, and the top ten clones contain around 8.1%. Sequences were obtained from peripheral blood mononuclear cells. These receptors came from a human donor with common variable immunodeficiency.

Concerning this clone: The sequence runs out 3 residues before the end of the CDR3; the remainder is reconstructed from the germline J gene. This sequence joins TRBV7-2 and TRBJ1-1; D may be TRBD1 (5 bases). The CDR3 spans 14 residues. Trimming took 6 bases from V and 2 from J, leaving 13 bases between them. The germline V gene encodes CDR1 SGHTA and CDR2 FQGNSA. The CDR3 DNA, read in part, is TGTGCCAGCAGTACCGACAGCGACAACACTGAA. It encodes CASSTDSDNTE. The complete CDR3 sequence is CASSTDSDNTEAFF.

Of note for this clone: The sequenced fragment ends 3 residues before the CDR3 boundary, so the rest is inferred from the germline J gene. The chain employs TRBV18 and TRBJ1-4; D is unclear. CDR1 and CDR2 from the germline V gene are KGHSH and LQKENI. Deletions cut 0 bases from V and 0 bases from J, with 8 bases between. CDR3 length: 16 amino acids. The CDR3 spells CASSPPRASTNEKLFF. The covered CDR3 bases are TGTGCCAGCTCACCACCGAGGGCTTCAACTAATGAAAAA.

Regarding this clone: The CDR3 end is not reached by the read, which stops 3 residues before it; the germline J gene fills it in. The V call is TRBV18, the J call TRBJ1-1; D is perhaps TRBD1 (6 bases). Germline-derived CDR1 and CDR2 are KGHSH and LQKENI. The CDR3 has 16 residues. V lost 3 bases, J lost 4 bases, and 18 bases lay in between. CDR3 amino acids: CASSPGAGGGPTEAFF. Partial CDR3 DNA: TGTGCCAGCTCACCGGGCGCTGGGGGGGGGCCCACTGAA.

Judged by abundance, this clone is large. The sequenced fragment ends 3 residues before the CDR3 boundary, so the rest is inferred from the germline J gene. V gene TRBV7-9 combines with J gene TRBJ1-4, with TRBD1 as a possible D gene (5 bases). V was trimmed by 8 bases and J by 5 bases, leaving 9 bases between them. Germline values: CDR1 SEHNR, CDR2 FQNEAQ (reference sequence). CDR3 length equals 12 residues. CDR3 sequence reads: CASRRGNEKLFF. CDR3 bases read: TGTGCCAGCCGGCGGGGCAATGAAAAA.

This clone was picked up a small number of times. The CDR3 end is not reached by the read, which stops 3 residues before it; the germline J gene fills it in. The J gene is TRBJ2-3, the V gene TRBV19; 14 nucleotides agree with TRBD2. Germline CDR1 reads LNHDA; CDR2 reads SQIVND (reference sequence). V lost 4 bases, J lost 6 bases, and 12 bases stayed unmatched. The CDR3 has 18 amino acids. CDR3 DNA, as far as it was read: TGTGCCAGTAGTAGCGGGACTAGCGGGGGCCTCGTTAGGGATACG. Residues: CASSSGTSGGLVRDT. Given in full, the CDR3 is CASSSGTSGGLVRDTQYF.

This clone was counted a few times. This CDR3 is CAWSPRTGDNEQFF. The CDR3 DNA, read in part, is TGTGCCTGGAGTCCCAGGACAGGGGACAATGAG. This sequence joins TRBV30 and TRBJ2-1, with 9 bases aligning to TRBD1. The read ends 3 residues shy of where the CDR3 ends; the end is completed using the germline J gene. The CDR3 covers 14 residues. Trimming removed 2 bases from V and 5 bases from J; junction bases left unmatched: 4. Germline assignment: CDR1 GTSNPN and CDR2 SVGIG (reference sequence).

On this clone itself: Read coverage stops 3 residues before the CDR3 terminus; the germline J gene supplies the remainder. The chain joins TRBV19 to TRBJ1-4; D not resolved. CDR1 is LNHDA, CDR2 SQIVND, per germline (reference sequence). V lost 3 bases, J lost 8 bases, and 13 bases lay in between. This CDR3 spans 14 amino acids. The part of the CDR3 DNA that was read is TGTGCCAGTAGTATCCGGCAGAGAGGGGAAAAA. Translated: CASSIRQRGEK. The entire CDR3 sequence reads CASSIRQRGEKLFF.

This clone was observed a few times. CDR3 sequence: CAWSPSNTEAFF. The sequenced part of the CDR3 DNA is TGTGCCTGGAGTCCCTCGAACACTGAA. The chain couples TRBV30 to TRBJ1-1; D ambiguous. The read comes to an end 3 residues before the CDR3 does, leaving the germline J gene to fill in the end. V was trimmed by 2 bases and J by 1 base, leaving 5 bases between them. CDR1 and CDR2 (germline): GTSNPN, SVGIG (reference sequence). The CDR3 extends over 12 amino acids.

Note on this clone: Read coverage stops 3 residues before the CDR3 terminus; the germline J gene supplies the remainder. V gene TRBV7-8 combines with J gene TRBJ2-5, with a weak D call TRBD2 (5 bases). The CDR3 has 17 amino acids. V was trimmed by 5 bases and J by 1 base, leaving 20 bases between them. Per the germline V gene, CDR1 is SGHVS and CDR2 is FQNEAQ. The covered CDR3 bases are TGTGCCAGCAGCCCTCGGGTGGAGCGGTCGGTCCAAGAGACC. Amino acid sequence: CASSPRVERSVQET. The entire CDR3 is CASSPRVERSVQETQYF.

This clone was recorded a few times. CDR3: CASSHRTGNPGNSPLHF. CDR3 DNA (partial): TGTGCCAGCTCACACAGAACAGGGAATCCGGGTAATTCACCC. V usage is TRBV18 and J usage is TRBJ1-6; a weak D match, TRBD1 (6 bases). The read falls 3 residues short of the CDR3 end, and the missing part is taken from the germline J gene. Trimming stripped 4 bases from V and 6 bases from J, with 19 bases between. Germline CDR1 KGHSH, CDR2 LQKENI. The CDR3 is 17 residues long.

The DNA read from the CDR3 is TGTGCCAGCAGTAGACAGGGGGGCGAGACC. This translates into CASSRQGGET. The full CDR3 protein is CASSRQGGETQYF. The V gene is TRBV7-3, the J gene TRBJ2-5, with TRBD1 identical over 9 bases. The read terminates 3 residues before the CDR3 end, so the remaining end is supplied by the germline J gene. The CDR3 contains 13 residues. Losses at the gene ends were 6 bases for V and 5 bases for J; bases not matched to a gene: 4. Germline lookup yields CDR1 SGHTA and CDR2 FQGTGA.

As for this clone: The sequenced fragment ends 3 residues before the CDR3 boundary, so the rest is inferred from the germline J gene. The rearrangement uses TRBV2 and TRBJ2-7, with 7 positions matching TRBD1. The junction had 3 bases not matched to a gene; V was cut back by 3 bases and J by 1 base. This CDR3 spans 14 amino acids. Germline loops: CDR1 SNHLY, CDR2 FYNNEI. CDR3 sequence: CASSETGFSYEQYF. The part of the CDR3 DNA that was read is TGTGCCAGCAGTGAGACAGGGTTTTCCTACGAG.

On this clone itself: The read finishes 3 residues shy of the CDR3 end, and the germline J gene is used to complete it. The gene calls are TRBV7-6 and TRBJ2-7; perhaps TRBD1 as D (6 bases). Germline V gene lookup returns CDR1 SGHVS and CDR2 FNYEAQ. CDR3 length: 16 amino acids. V dropped 4 bases and J dropped 0 bases, with 16 bases sitting between them. CDR3 protein: CASSSMTGFSSYEQYF. Partial CDR3 DNA: TGTGCCAGCAGCTCTATGACAGGCTTCAGCTCCTACGAG.

This clone was seen a handful of times. The DNA ends 3 residues before the CDR3 does, and the rest of the CDR3 is filled in from the germline J gene. V is TRBV30 and J is TRBJ1-5; TRBD1 aligns across 9 bases. V was clipped by 1 base and J by 5 bases; unmatched bases: 0. This CDR3 is built from 13 residues. Looked up from germline, CDR1 is GTSNPN and CDR2 is SVGIG (reference sequence). The CDR3 sequence is CAWSGTGDQPQHF. The covered CDR3 bases are TGTGCCTGGAGTGGGACAGGGGATCAGCCC.